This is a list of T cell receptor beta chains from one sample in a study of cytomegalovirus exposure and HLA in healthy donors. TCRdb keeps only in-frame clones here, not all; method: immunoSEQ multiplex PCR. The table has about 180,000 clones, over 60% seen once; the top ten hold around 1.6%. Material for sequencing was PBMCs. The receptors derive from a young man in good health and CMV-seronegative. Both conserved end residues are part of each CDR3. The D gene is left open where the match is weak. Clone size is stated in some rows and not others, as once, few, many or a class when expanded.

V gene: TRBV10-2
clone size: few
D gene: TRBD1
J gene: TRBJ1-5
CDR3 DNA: TGCGCCACCTACGACAGGGAGTCCGATCAGCCCCAGCATTTT
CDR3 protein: CATYDRESDQPQHF

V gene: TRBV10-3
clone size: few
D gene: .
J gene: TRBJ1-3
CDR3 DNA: TGTGCCATCTTAGACACCATATATTTT
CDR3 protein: CAILDTIYF

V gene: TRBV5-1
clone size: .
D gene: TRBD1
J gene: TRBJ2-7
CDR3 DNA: TGCGCCAGCAGCCCAGGGACAGTAGGCGAGCAGTACTTC
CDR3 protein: CASSPGTVGEQYF

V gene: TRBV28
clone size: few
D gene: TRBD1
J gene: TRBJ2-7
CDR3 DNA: TGTGCCAGTGCGACAGGGACCGAGCAGTACTTC
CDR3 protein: CASATGTEQYF

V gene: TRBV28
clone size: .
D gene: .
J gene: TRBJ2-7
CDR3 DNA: TGTGCCAGCACCTCGGGTCTGCGCGAGCAGTACTTC
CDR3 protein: CASTSGLREQYF

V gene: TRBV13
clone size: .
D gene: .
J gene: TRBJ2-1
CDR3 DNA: TGTGCCAGCAGCTCCTACGTTGTAGGGGGCAATGAGCAGTTCTTC
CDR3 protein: CASSSYVVGGNEQFF

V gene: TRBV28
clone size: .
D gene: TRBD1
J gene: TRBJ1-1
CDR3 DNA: TGTGCCAGCAGAATTGTAGAGACAGGGACCACTGAAGCTTTCTTT
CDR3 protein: CASRIVETGTTEAFF

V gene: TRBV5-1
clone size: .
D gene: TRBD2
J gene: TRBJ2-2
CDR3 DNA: TGCGCCAGCAGCTTGTTAATCGGACTAGCGGGGGGTCCGAACACCGGGGAGCTGTTTTTT
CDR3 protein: CASSLLIGLAGGPNTGELFF

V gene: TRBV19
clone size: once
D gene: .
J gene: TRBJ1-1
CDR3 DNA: TGTGCCAGTAGTACAGATAAGAACACTGAAGCTTTCTTT
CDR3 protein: CASSTDKNTEAFF

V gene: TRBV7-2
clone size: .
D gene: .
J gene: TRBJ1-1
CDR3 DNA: TGTGCCAGCAGCTTAAGGTGGCAGGGGTCGAACACTGAAGCTTTCTTT
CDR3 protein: CASSLRWQGSNTEAFF

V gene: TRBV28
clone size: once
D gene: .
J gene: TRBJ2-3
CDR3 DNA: TGTGCCGCCCCCCTGAATAGCGCGAACACAGATACGCAGTATTTT
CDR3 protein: CAAPLNSANTDTQYF

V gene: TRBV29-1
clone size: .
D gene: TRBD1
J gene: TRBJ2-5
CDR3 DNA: TGCAGCGTCAGACAGGGAGCCCAAGAGACCCAGTACTTC
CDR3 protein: CSVRQGAQETQYF

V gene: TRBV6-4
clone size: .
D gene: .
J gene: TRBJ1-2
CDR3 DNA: TGTGCCAGCAGTGAGGGCTCCCTCGGCTATGGCTACACCTTC
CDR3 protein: CASSEGSLGYGYTF

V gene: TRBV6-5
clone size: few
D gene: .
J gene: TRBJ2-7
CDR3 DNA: TGTGCCAGCAGTGACCCCCCGGGGTACGAGCAGTACTTC
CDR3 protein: CASSDPPGYEQYF

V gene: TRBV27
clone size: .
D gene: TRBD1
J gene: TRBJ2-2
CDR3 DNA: TGTGCCAGCAGTTTATCCGGGACAGGGGCGGACACCGGGGAGCTGTTTTTT
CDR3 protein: CASSLSGTGADTGELFF

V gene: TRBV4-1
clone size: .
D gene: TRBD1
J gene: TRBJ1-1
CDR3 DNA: TGCGCCAGCAGCCGCCCACAGGGGGCGAGCACTGAAGCTTTCTTT
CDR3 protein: CASSRPQGASTEAFF

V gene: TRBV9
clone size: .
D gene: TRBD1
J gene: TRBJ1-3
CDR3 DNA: TGTGCCAGCAGCGCCGGGACAGGGGTTGGAAACACCATATATTTT
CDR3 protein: CASSAGTGVGNTIYF

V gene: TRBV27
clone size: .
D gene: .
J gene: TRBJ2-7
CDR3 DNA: TGTGCCAGCAGTTCCTTCGGGACTGATAGCGAGCAGTACTTC
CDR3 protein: CASSSFGTDSEQYF

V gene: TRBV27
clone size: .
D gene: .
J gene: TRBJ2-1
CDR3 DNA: TGTGCCAGCAGGGGAGGGGGCTCCTACAATGAGCAGTTCTTC
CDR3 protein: CASRGGGSYNEQFF

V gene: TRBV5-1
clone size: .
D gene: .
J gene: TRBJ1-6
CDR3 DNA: TGCGCCAGCAGCTTCAATAATTCACCCCTCCACTTT
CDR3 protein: CASSFNNSPLHF

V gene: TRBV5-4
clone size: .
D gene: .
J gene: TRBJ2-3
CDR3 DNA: TGTGCCAGCAGCACCCGGACTGGCGCAGATACGCAGTATTTT
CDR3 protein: CASSTRTGADTQYF

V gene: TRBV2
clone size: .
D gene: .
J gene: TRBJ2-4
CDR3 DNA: TGTGCCAGCAGGCTAGCAAACATTCAGTACTTC
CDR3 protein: CASRLANIQYF

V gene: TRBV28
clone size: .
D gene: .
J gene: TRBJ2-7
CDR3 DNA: TGTGCCAGCAGTTTAAACAACGAGCAGTACTTC
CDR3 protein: CASSLNNEQYF

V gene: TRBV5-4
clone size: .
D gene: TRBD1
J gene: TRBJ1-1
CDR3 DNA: TGTGCCAGCAGCCTCGGGACAGGGAACACTGAAGCTTTCTTT
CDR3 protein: CASSLGTGNTEAFF

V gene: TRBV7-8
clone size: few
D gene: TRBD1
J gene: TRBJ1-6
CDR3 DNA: TGTGCCAGCAGCACTACCCGCGGGGGACAGGGGTTCGGGAATTCACCCCTCCACTTT
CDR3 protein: CASSTTRGGQGFGNSPLHF

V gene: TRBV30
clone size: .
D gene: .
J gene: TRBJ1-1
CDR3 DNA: TGTGCCTGGAGTGGGAGGAACACTGAAGCTTTCTTT
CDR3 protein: CAWSGRNTEAFF

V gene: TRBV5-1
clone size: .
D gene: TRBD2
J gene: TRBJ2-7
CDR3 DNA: TGCGCCAGCAGCTTGAGCGGGGGGGCCTACGAGCAGTACTTC
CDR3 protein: CASSLSGGAYEQYF

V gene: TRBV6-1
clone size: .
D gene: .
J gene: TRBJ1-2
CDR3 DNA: TGTGCCAGGATGGACACCTACTATGGCTACACCTTC
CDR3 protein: CARMDTYYGYTF

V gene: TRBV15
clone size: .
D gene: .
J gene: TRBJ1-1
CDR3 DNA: TGTGCCACCAGCAGAGATCAGCGGCAGACTGAAGCTTTCTTT
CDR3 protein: CATSRDQRQTEAFF

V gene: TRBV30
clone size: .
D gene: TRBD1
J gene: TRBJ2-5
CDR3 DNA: TGTGCCTGGAGCCGACAGGGCGAAGAGACCCAGTACTTC
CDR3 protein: CAWSRQGEETQYF

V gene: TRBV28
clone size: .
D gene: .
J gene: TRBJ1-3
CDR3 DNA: TGTGCCAGCACTATGGGGGCGAAAGCTGGAAACACCATATATTTT
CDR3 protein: CASTMGAKAGNTIYF

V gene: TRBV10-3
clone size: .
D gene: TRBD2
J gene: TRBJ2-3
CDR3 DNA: TGTGCCATCAGTGAGTCGACTAGCGGGAGGGCCTGGACAGATACGCAGTATTTT
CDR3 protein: CAISESTSGRAWTDTQYF

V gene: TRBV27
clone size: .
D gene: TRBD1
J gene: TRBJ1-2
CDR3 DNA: TGTGCCAGCAGTTTGACAGGGGAATACGATGGCTACACCTTC
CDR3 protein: CASSLTGEYDGYTF